The TCR beta chain under discussion was sequenced for a study of T-cell memory formation after mild COVID-19. Background on the study: TCR clusters were mostly donor specific.

This clonotype was picked up a small number of times. Its target is not known. Germline lookup yields CDR1 LGHNA and CDR2 YNFKEQ. The CDR3 has 18 residues. J was trimmed by 0 bases and V by 3 bases; bases with no gene match: 10. General observations from the study: Prior to infection, memory already included some responding clones, suggesting cross-reactive memory joined. Mostly located in CM and EM were contracting CD4+ clones, with contracting CD8+ clones located in EMRA.

The TCR alpha and TCR beta cDNA libraries, bearing sample barcodes and UMIs, were generated by 5'RACE using constant-segment primers. TCRdb passed the 5' RACE reads through MiXCR, listing each CDR3 protein once. The table has roughly 350,000 distinct CDR3 sequences, under 25% seen once. The sequencing input was PBMCs or a T cell subset sorted from them (not recorded which). The origin of this receptor is an adult woman who had mild COVID-19 (a few samples of this study predate the infection). Cell type and time point are not known. The chain employs TRBV4-2 and TRBJ2-3; 9 nucleotides align to TRBD2. CDR3 DNA: TGTGCCAGCAGCCATCCCCATAGCGGGAGACGCAGCACAGATACGCAGTATTTT. Its translation is CASSHPHSGRRSTDTQYF.